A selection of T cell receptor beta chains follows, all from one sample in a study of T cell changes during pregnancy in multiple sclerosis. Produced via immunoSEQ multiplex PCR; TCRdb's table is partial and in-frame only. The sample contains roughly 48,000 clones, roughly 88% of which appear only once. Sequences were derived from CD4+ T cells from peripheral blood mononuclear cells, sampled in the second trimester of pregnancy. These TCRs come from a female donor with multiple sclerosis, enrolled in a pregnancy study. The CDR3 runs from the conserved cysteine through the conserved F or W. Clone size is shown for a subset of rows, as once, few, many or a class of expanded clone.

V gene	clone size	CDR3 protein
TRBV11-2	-	CASSLDAQEVMNTEAFF
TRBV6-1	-	CASSEGRGRGYQETQYF
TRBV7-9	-	CASSTPGAGEFF
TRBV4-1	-	CASSPPLGQPNTEAFF
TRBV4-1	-	CASSQVLGEKLFF
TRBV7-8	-	CASSPGTGGYQETQYF
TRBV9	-	CASSVGQDSNQPQHF
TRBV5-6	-	CASSSGNTNTEAFF
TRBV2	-	CASSQRVGNTEAFF
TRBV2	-	CASSARQGSEKLFF
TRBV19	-	CASSPRGQGEETQYF
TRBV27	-	CASSSSGHSGGYEQYF
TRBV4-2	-	CASSQDVRSGRARETQYF
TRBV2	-	CASRPGTGGFMAGANVLTF
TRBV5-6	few	CASSFQGSGITEAFF
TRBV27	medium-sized	CASSSRQVFGGYTF
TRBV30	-	CAWNPDRAYNSPLHF
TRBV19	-	CASSPQDRGPYEQYF
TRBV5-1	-	CASRWTSNYEQYF
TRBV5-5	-	CASSLSVGEGQPQHF
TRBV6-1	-	CASTRTRPYEQYF
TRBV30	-	CAWRRDSFKGNTIYF
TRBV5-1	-	CASSLGGSEYNEQFF
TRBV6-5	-	CASSYSTDLYEQYF
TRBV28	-	CASRAGEYQPQHF
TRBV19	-	CASSPSGRRTDTQYF
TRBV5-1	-	CASNNDRKETQYF